What follows are 29 T cell receptor beta chains derived from one specimen sequenced in a study of chemoradiotherapy in HPV16-positive cancers. Data came from immunoSEQ multiplex PCR; TCRdb stores just in-frame clones and leaves some out. Of a few thousand clones in the sample, about 75% were seen once. This sample was obtained from a patient who underwent chemoradiotherapy. These receptors were collected from a human donor with HPV-associated anogenital cancer.

The chain is built from TRBV7-8 and TRBJ2-3; D may be TRBD1 (6 bases). Germline V gene data show CDR1 as SGHVS and CDR2 as FQNEAQ. The V and J ends lost 4 bases and 2 bases respectively, with 13 bases between them. The CDR3 contains 15 residues. The CDR3 region has the DNA TGTGCCAGCAGCTCCCCCACAGGGATCACAGATACGCAGTATTTT. It translates to CASSSPTGITDTQYF.

The genes are TRBV5-1 and TRBJ2-1; 11 bases are a match to TRBD2. The germline CDR1 and CDR2 sequences are SGHRS and YFSETQ. The CDR3 consists of 16 residues. Trimming at V came to 3 bases and at J to 2 bases, leaving 4 bases not matched to a gene. The chain's CDR3 is CASSSHSGRAYNEQFF. CDR3 sequence (DNA): TGCGCCAGCAGCTCCCATAGCGGGAGGGCCTACAATGAGCAGTTCTTC.

The rearrangement joins TRBV7-2 to TRBJ2-2, with D uncertain. The CDR3 is made up of 13 amino acids. Germline V gives CDR1 SGHTA, CDR2 FQGNSA. Trimming pared 1 base from V and 4 bases from J, leaving 4 bases between. This CDR3 reads CASSLEATGELFF. CDR3 DNA: TGTGCCAGCAGCTTAGAGGCCACCGGGGAGCTGTTTTTT.

The CDR3 loop is CASSILGYNEQFF. CDR3 DNA: TGTGCCAGTAGTATTTTGGGCTACAATGAGCAGTTCTTC. The chain joins TRBV19 to TRBJ2-1, with unresolved D. This CDR3 has 13 amino acids. Trimming took 3 bases from V and 3 from J, leaving 6 bases between them. Germline V gene lookup returns CDR1 LNHDA and CDR2 SQIVND (reference sequence). Full variable domain (outside the CDR3, taken from reference TRBV19 and TRBJ2-1): DGGITQSPKYLFRKEGQNVTLSCEQNLNHDAMYWYRQDPGQGLRLIYYSQIVNDFQKGDIAEGYSVSREKKESFPLTVTSAQKNPTAFYLCASSILGYNEQFFGPGTRLTVL.

The rearrangement uses TRBV28 and TRBJ1-2; D perhaps matches TRBD1 (5 bases). V was clipped by 5 bases and J by 0 bases, with 13 bases between them. The CDR3 covers 15 residues. In germline, CDR1 is MDHEN, CDR2 SYDVKM. This chain's CDR3 is CASSPHRQTNYGYTF. In DNA form, the CDR3 reads TGTGCCAGCAGTCCTCACCGACAGACTAACTATGGCTACACCTTC.

This clone appeared once. This chain links TRBV7-9 with TRBJ2-7; D might be TRBD1 (5 bases). The CDR3 runs to 16 residues. With 4 bases removed from V and 3 bases from J, the gap between germline ends came to 19 bases. The germline V gene has CDR1 SEHNR and CDR2 FQNEAQ (reference sequence). The CDR3 spells CASSSTFGRDYYEQYF. DNA of the CDR3: TGTGCCAGCAGCTCTACTTTCGGCAGGGATTACTACGAGCAGTACTTC.

The rearrangement joins TRBV7-9 to TRBJ1-2; D remains ambiguous. From germline, CDR1 is SEHNR and CDR2 FQNEAQ (reference sequence). Trimming took 5 bases from V and 0 from J, leaving 7 bases between them. This CDR3 spans 13 amino acids. The CDR3 spells CASSLGANYGYTF. The CDR3 DNA follows: TGTGCCAGCAGCCTCGGGGCTAACTATGGCTACACCTTC.

The gene calls are TRBV5-4 and TRBJ2-3; TRBD1 matches at 10 bases. V dropped 2 bases and J dropped 3; count of bases not matched to a gene: 3. Per the germline V gene, CDR1 is SGHNT and CDR2 is YYREEE (reference sequence). The CDR3 has 15 residues. CDR3 amino acids: CASSFPGQGTDTQYF. CDR3 coding DNA: TGTGCCAGCAGCTTCCCGGGACAGGGGACAGATACGCAGTATTTT.

V usage is TRBV7-6 and J usage is TRBJ2-1; TRBD2 is a possible D gene (6 bases). This CDR3 spans 16 amino acids. The germline CDR1 and CDR2 sequences are SGHVS and FNYEAQ. Trimming stripped 3 bases from V and 2 bases from J, with 14 bases between. CDR3 sequence: CASSFYFGGAYNEQFF. CDR3 in DNA: TGTGCCAGCAGCTTTTATTTCGGGGGAGCCTACAATGAGCAGTTCTTC.

The genes are TRBV4-3 and TRBJ1-4; D unresolved. The CDR3 length is 14 residues. Germline CDR1 is LGHNA and CDR2 is YSLEER. Trimming removed 4 bases from V and 5 bases from J, with 11 bases in between. CDR3 residues: CASSPGRGNEKLFF. Here the CDR3 DNA reads TGCGCCAGCAGCCCGGGTAGAGGGAATGAAAAACTGTTTTTT.

The V gene is TRBV30, the J gene TRBJ1-4, with D maybe TRBD1 (6 bases). The germline V gene has CDR1 GTSNPN and CDR2 SVGIG (reference sequence). V lost 1 base, J lost 6 bases, and 18 bases lay in between. The CDR3 has 16 amino acids. CDR3 region: CAWSGDPGQYDEKLFF. DNA for the CDR3: TGTGCCTGGAGTGGGGACCCCGGACAGTATGATGAAAAACTGTTTTTT.

Turning to this clone: Within the sample, other DNA sequences also encode this same CDR3. The chain employs TRBV2 and TRBJ1-4; D gene ambiguous. Deletions cut 0 bases from V and 8 bases from J, with 10 bases between. The CDR3 length is 14 residues. CDR1 is SNHLY and CDR2 is FYNNEI in the germline V gene. The CDR3 here is CASSEALQGEKLFF. CDR3 coding DNA: TGTGCCAGCAGTGAAGCTCTCCAAGGGGAAAAACTGTTTTTT.

This clone was detected only a few times. CDR3 in DNA: TGTGCCAGCAGCTTTAACACCTACAGCTCCTACGAGCAGTACTTC. Protein: CASSFNTYSSYEQYF. This rearrangement joins TRBV5-5 to TRBJ2-7, with D uncertain. The CDR3 sequence is 15 residues long. Trimming cost V 2 bases and J 0 bases, with 12 bases left between them. The V gene's germline CDR1 is SGHKS and CDR2 YYEKEE (reference sequence).

This chain joins TRBV15 and TRBJ1-1; D perhaps matches TRBD1 (6 bases). In germline, CDR1 is LNHNV, CDR2 YYDKDF (reference sequence). The CDR3 contains 14 residues. Trimming took off 0 bases at V and 10 bases at J, with 15 bases between the two ends. The CDR3 here is CATSRDLTGGPAFF. The CDR3 DNA is TGTGCCACCAGCAGAGATTTGACAGGTGGACCAGCTTTCTTT.

The chain is built from TRBV30 and TRBJ1-6, with D hard to call. The CDR3 contains 13 residues. Germline CDR1 is GTSNPN and CDR2 is SVGIG (reference sequence). V was clipped by 6 bases and J by 0 bases, with 6 bases between them. The CDR3 here is CACPGSYNSPLHF. CDR3 sequence (DNA): TGTGCCTGTCCGGGCTCCTATAATTCACCCCTCCACTTT.

The V gene is TRBV7-8, the J gene TRBJ1-4; 7 bases fit TRBD1. Germline CDR1 is SGHVS and CDR2 is FQNEAQ. Trimming cost V 0 bases and J 3 bases; bases outside gene matches: 1. There are 15 residues in the CDR3. The CDR3 DNA sequence: TGTGCCAGCAGCTTAGCGGGACAGCCTAATGAAAAACTGTTTTTT. It specifies CASSLAGQPNEKLFF.

This chain joins TRBV10-3 and TRBJ2-5; 7 nucleotides match TRBD2. The CDR3 covers 14 residues. With V trimmed by 10 bases and J by 2 bases, 10 bases remained unmatched. The germline gives CDR1 ENHRY, CDR2 SYGVKD. The CDR3 protein is CATRGSGVQETQYF. The CDR3, as DNA: TGTGCCACGCGGGGCAGCGGGGTACAAGAGACCCAGTACTTC.

The V call is TRBV27, the J call TRBJ2-1; 13 bases are a match to TRBD2. CDR3 size: 14 residues. J was trimmed by 5 bases and V by 8 bases; bases with no gene match: 3. Germline values: CDR1 MNHEY, CDR2 SMNVEV (reference sequence). CDR3 sequence (DNA): TGTGCCAGCTCCGGGACTAGCGGGAACAATGAGCAGTTCTTC. It codes for CASSGTSGNNEQFF.

This rearrangement joins TRBV27 to TRBJ1-2, with 9 bases matching TRBD1. This CDR3 spans 14 amino acids. With 5 bases clipped from V and 6 bases from J, the junction kept 7 bases outside the gene matches. Germline loops: CDR1 MNHEY, CDR2 SMNVEV (reference sequence). The CDR3 protein is CASSPLDRGDGYTF. The CDR3 nucleotides are TGTGCCAGCAGTCCGCTGGACAGGGGAGATGGCTACACCTTC.

As concerns this clone: The germline gene is not matched at one end of the junction; a read error may be the cause. Within the sample, other DNA sequences also encode this same CDR3. The V gene is TRBV28, the J gene TRBJ2-7; TRBD1 aligns across 7 bases. Germline lookup yields CDR1 MDHEN and CDR2 SYDVKM. The CDR3 spans 15 residues. The CDR3 reads CASSSHRGKSYEQYF. CDR3 coding DNA: TGTGCCAGCAGTTCCCACAGGGGAAAGTCCTATGAGCAGTACTTC. The full variable domain, completed using reference TRBV28 and TRBJ2-7, is DVKVTQSSRYLVKRTGEKVFLECVQDMDHENMFWYRQDPGLGLRLIYFSYDVKMKEKGDIPEGYSVSREKKERFSLILESASTNQTSMYLCASSSHRGKSYEQYFGPGTRLTVT.

The V gene is TRBV18, the J gene TRBJ2-7; 10 bases are shared with TRBD2. V lost 4 bases to trimming and J lost 4 bases; unmatched junction nucleotides: 1. Per germline, CDR1 KGHSH and CDR2 LQKENI. The CDR3 contains 13 residues. CDR3 sequence reads: CASSQRGGYEQYF. CDR3 DNA sequence: TGTGCCAGCTCACAGCGGGGGGGATACGAGCAGTACTTC.

The chain links TRBV2 to TRBJ2-5, with TRBD1 as a possible D gene (6 bases). The CDR3 has 11 amino acids. Germline CDR1 and CDR2: SNHLY and FYNNEI. Between the trimmed V and J ends, which lost 10 bases and 3 bases, there was a span of 9 bases. CDR3 nucleotide sequence: TGTGCCAATTCAGGGGAAGAGACCCAGTACTTC. It translates to CANSGEETQYF.

As for this clone: One end of the junction is discordant with germline, which a read error may explain. The genes are TRBV19 and TRBJ2-1; TRBD1 might be the D (6 bases). This CDR3 has 15 amino acids. Germline CDR1 reads LNHDA; CDR2 reads SQIVND (reference sequence). The CDR3 region is CASSLESKGQNEQFF. The CDR3 bases are TGTGCCAGTAGTTTAGAGAGTAAGGGACAAAATGAGCAGTTCTTC.

This chain joins TRBV4-2 and TRBJ2-7; D is unresolved. Germline assignment: CDR1 LGHNA and CDR2 YNFKEQ. V lost 0 bases and J 8 bases, leaving 14 bases between the germline ends. CDR3 length: 14 amino acids. CDR3 coding DNA: TGTGCCAGCAGCCAAGAGGCTAATGAGTACCAGCAGTACTTC. Encoded protein: CASSQEANEYQQYF.

The chain joins TRBV5-4 to TRBJ1-2; D not resolved. Germline loops: CDR1 SGHNT, CDR2 YYREEE (reference sequence). This CDR3 is 14 amino acids long. The V gene lost 1 base and the J gene lost 2 bases, with 9 bases spanning the gap. This chain's CDR3 is CASSLFAANYGYTF. CDR3 nucleotide sequence: TGTGCCAGCAGCTTGTTTGCGGCAAACTATGGCTACACCTTC. The full variable domain, its missing parts supplied by reference TRBV5-4 and TRBJ1-2, is ETGVTQSPTHLIKTRGQQVTLRCSSQSGHNTVSWYQQALGQGPQFIFQYYREEENGRGNFPPRFSGLQFPNYSSELNVNALELDDSALYLCASSLFAANYGYTFGSGTRLTVV.

The chain employs TRBV7-6 and TRBJ2-7; 12 nucleotides line up with TRBD1. CDR3 length: 15 residues. V was pared by 5 bases and J by 1 base, with 3 bases of the junction left unmatched. Germline assignment: CDR1 SGHVS and CDR2 FNYEAQ. CDR3 protein: CASSTGQGASYEQYF. DNA for the CDR3: TGTGCCAGCAGCACGGGACAGGGGGCTTCCTACGAGCAGTACTTC. Drawing the rest from reference TRBV7-6 and TRBJ2-7, the complete variable domain is GAGVSQSPRYKVTKRGQDVALRCDPISGHVSLYWYRQALGQGPEFLTYFNYEAQQDKSGLPNDRFSAERPEGSISTLTIQRTEQRDSAMYRCASSTGQGASYEQYFGPGTRLTVT.

This chain links TRBV6-5 with TRBJ2-1, with D possibly TRBD1 on 5 matching bases. The germline V gene has CDR1 MNHEY and CDR2 SVGAGI. This CDR3 contains 14 residues. The V end lost 7 bases, the J end lost 6 bases, and 16 bases lay between the germline ends. The CDR3 region is CASTPWGTANEQFF. For the CDR3, the DNA is TGTGCCAGCACCCCCTGGGGCACGGCCAATGAGCAGTTCTTC.

The chain combines TRBV7-2 with TRBJ1-2; 11 nucleotides align to TRBD1. V lost 4 bases to trimming and J lost 3 bases; unmatched junction nucleotides: 10. CDR1 is SGHTA and CDR2 is FQGNSA in the germline V gene. This CDR3 spans 17 amino acids. CDR3 in amino acids: CASSSSRTGGFDYGYTF. The CDR3, as DNA: TGTGCCAGCAGCTCAAGCCGGACAGGGGGCTTTGACTATGGCTACACCTTC.

This chain connects TRBV2 to TRBJ1-4, with 9 bases identical to TRBD1. This CDR3 region has 15 residues. The ends lost 6 bases at V and 5 bases at J; junction bases unmatched: 7. Germline assignment: CDR1 SNHLY and CDR2 FYNNEI. CDR3 coding DNA: TGTGCCAGCAGATATGACAGGGGGTCGAATGAAAAACTGTTTTTT. Protein sequence: CASRYDRGSNEKLFF.